This T cell receptor (beta chain) originates from a study of shared clonotypes between healthy human individuals (dated by TCRdb to 2020 to 2021). Looking at the study overall: A few men and two women, aged 18 to 49 years, made up the cohort. For each donor, CD4 naive and CD4 memory were each run on three plates, CD8 naive on two plates, and CD8 memory on one plate. The study deeply sequenced blood TCR repertoires of about five healthy adults to estimate repertoire size and the extent of clonotype sharing between individuals. To increase sequencing depth and limit assay-specific biases, TCR repertoire library preparation and sequencing were carried out by different laboratories using diverse techniques. Each donor's leukapheresis produced roughly between roughly 0.85 and 10 billion PBMCs.

The donors were healthy, HIV-negative adults who had no recently reported acute infections or vaccinations. Every donor was a Caucasian adult residing in Nashville, Tennessee, USA. CD4+ T cells were enriched through magnetic negative selection, after which naive cells were positively selected on CD45RA and the remaining negative fraction served as the memory subset. After blood collection by leukapheresis, PBMCs were isolated using Ficoll-Histopaque density gradient centrifugation and then cryopreserved in the vapor phase of liquid nitrogen. Analytical flow cytometry was used to check the purity and quantity of each magnetically sorted T cell population. Each sorted fraction had its genomic DNA isolated and then quantified by UV absorbance on a Nanodrop 2000c. Note on this clone: Its antigen has not been determined. No clone much larger than this one lies a single base away; base qualities are absent.

The germline V gene supplies CDR1 SGHRS and CDR2 YFSETQ. The CDR3 measures 15 amino acids from cysteine to phenylalanine. Just CDR3 DNA is preserved here, 45 bases in frame from base 1. The germline ends are 10 bases apart after V is trimmed by 1 base and J by 0 bases. Using the deep immunoSEQ assay, multiplex PCR amplified TCR CDR3 regions from genomic DNA. Extracted genomic DNA from each cell subset was spread evenly across all wells of several immunoSEQ 96-well plates, with each plate serving as a replicate. For sorted subsets, roughly 190 ng of genomic DNA, equivalent to some 33,000 T cell genomes, went into each replicate PCR. The purified libraries were quantified using a Qubit 3.0 fluorometer, sized with a Bioanalyzer 2100, and then quantified again using the KAPA Library Quantification kit. Each immunoSEQ 96-well plate was sequenced on its own single-read 150-cycle Illumina NextSeq 550 flow cell. The source study handled its data this way. Because the immunoSEQ output held only junctional sequences and lacked quality scores, the filtering could not match the filtering applied to full-length reads. To assign V/J genes and CDR3, sequences were annotated using PyIR, a Python wrapper for IgBLAST v1.9, with IMGT germline references. Reads were filtered out if the reads had weak V/J assignments (E-value above 1e-6), no CDR3, stop codons, out-of-frame junctions, or ambiguous translated residues. V3J clonotypes were defined as sequences sharing an identical inferred V gene, J gene, and CDR3 amino acid sequence. To compute the percentage overlap between repertoires, the number of shared unique clonotypes was divided by the size of the smaller repertoire. RTK rarefaction, the Chao1 estimator, and Recon v2.1 estimates of unobserved clonotypes were used to assess repertoire richness. For all TCRbeta clonotypes obtained by the gDNA method from four donors, generation probabilities were computed with OLGA. TCRdb retrieved this table from immuneACCESS and kept in-frame rearrangements only. Not all clones are present; in checked studies, unresolved V genes account for under half, and no reason is known for the remainder. V and J calls and clone size follow that table, whereas D and trimming were derived from the DNA. Recorded for this sample are nearly 1,000,000 clones; less than 85% of them occurred a single time. Of the sample, around 1.4% falls within the top ten clones.

Study-wide conclusions, independent of this receptor: Compared with non-shared clonotypes, the clonotypes found in all four sorted-subset donors had higher generation probabilities. Because the study included only a small number of donors, the genetic and exposure-history diversity represented was limited. Sharing across several donors was observed for roughly 5% of naive CD4, over 3% of naive CD8, about 2.3% of memory CD4, and roughly 0.4% of memory CD8 clonotypes. Naive subsets generally had larger estimated clonotype richness than memory subsets. Incomplete sequencing was indicated by rarefaction of sorted-subset datasets, despite the large sequencing depth. Sampling was restricted to blood, and TCR repertoires in tissues likely differ from the TCR repertoires found in blood. Pairwise subsampling indicated that sequencing depth was expected to affect the degree of clonotype sharing among donors.

The sequence is built from TRBV5-1 and TRBJ1-2; the D gene cannot be resolved reliably. This TCR was sampled from a man aged 18 to 29 in good health. The source material was memory CD4+ T cells sorted from blood. Interpreted using the paper, the cell subset or site label stands for: CD45RA-negative fraction. The CDR3 region: CASSLSGGSNYGYTF. The bases are TGCGCCAGCAGCTTGTCGGGAGGATCTAACTATGGCTACACCTTC.